The 16 T cell receptor beta chains listed next were all sequenced from one sample in a study of Graves' ophthalmopathy and Graves' hyperthyroidism. The sequenced template was RNA, covering the TCR beta CDR3 region. After a first-round RT-PCR with HTBI primers, a second-round multiplex PCR was run. TCRdb itself ran the multiplex PCR reads through MiXCR, one entry per CDR3 protein. The sample has about half a million distinct CDR3 sequences; around 14% are singletons. Sequencing was done on a sample of blood. All receptors derive from a woman younger than 45 with Graves' ophthalmopathy.

This sequence joins TRBV6-5 and TRBJ2-7, with D hard to call. Between the trimmed V and J ends, which lost 5 bases and 5 bases, there was a span of 19 bases. The CDR3 runs 15 residues. Per germline, CDR1 MNHEY and CDR2 SVGAGI. Here the CDR3 reads CASSVSPVGSNEQYF. CDR3 DNA: TGTGCCAGCAGTGTATCTCCAGTCGGGTCTAACGAGCAGTACTTC.

Many counts were recorded for this clonotype. The CDR3 region has the DNA TGTGCCATCAGTGGTCGGTACGAGCAGTACTTC. Its translation is CAISGRYEQYF. This chain uses TRBV10-3 with TRBJ2-7; D uncertain. Germline values: CDR1 ENHRY, CDR2 SYGVKD. This CDR3 region has 11 residues. Trimming shortened V by 4 bases and J by 4 bases, and 5 bases separated the two germline ends.

This sequence joins TRBV11-2 and TRBJ1-2, with D perhaps matching TRBD1 (5 bases). Trimming pared 5 bases from V and 4 bases from J, leaving 23 bases between. The CDR3 length is 17 residues. Germline lookup yields CDR1 SGHAT and CDR2 FQNNGV. The CDR3 sequence: CASSPRKGTIATYGYTF. The CDR3 DNA is TGTGCCAGCAGCCCCCGAAAGGGGACGATCGCTACCTATGGCTACACCTTC.

Of note for this clonotype: Relative to the germline gene, one junction end is altered; a read error may explain this. The rearrangement uses TRBV27 and TRBJ2-4; D possibly uses TRBD1 or TRBD2 (5 bases each). The CDR3 length is 16 residues. Germline V gene data show CDR1 as MNHEY and CDR2 as SMNVEV (reference sequence). CDR3 sequence: CASSFRRPRGKNIKYF. The CDR3, as DNA: TGTGCCAGCAGTTTTAGAAGGCCCCGGGGCAAAAACATTAAGTACTTC.

At least ten counts were recorded for this clonotype. The chain combines TRBV7-9 with TRBJ2-2; D unclear. The length of the CDR3 is 14 residues. Looked up from germline, CDR1 is SEHNR and CDR2 is FQNEAQ (reference sequence). The V and J ends lost 0 bases and 5 bases respectively, with 7 bases between them. The CDR3 coding sequence is TGTGCCAGCAGCTTAGCACTTTCAACCGGGGAGCTGTTTTTT. Protein: CASSLALSTGELFF.

This clonotype was recorded at least ten times. This chain links TRBV19 with TRBJ2-7, with 13 bases that match TRBD2. J lost 3 bases, V lost 6 bases, and 2 bases had no gene match. This CDR3 is built from 14 residues. CDR1 and CDR2 (germline): LNHDA, SQIVND (reference sequence). The CDR3 loop reads CASRGTSGDYEQYF. The CDR3 DNA sequence: TGTGCCAGTAGGGGGACTAGCGGGGACTACGAGCAGTACTTC.

This clonotype has a count of ten or more. V gene TRBV6-5 combines with J gene TRBJ2-7; 7 bases match TRBD2. This CDR3 spans 14 amino acids. The V gene end was trimmed by 3 bases and the J gene end by 2 bases; junction bases not matched to a gene: 4. Germline CDR1 is MNHEY and CDR2 is SVGAGI. The CDR3 DNA reads TGTGCCAGCAGTTATGGGAGGGCCCCCTACGAGCAGTACTTC. Encoded protein: CASSYGRAPYEQYF.

Ten or more counts support this clonotype. The junction shows a germline mismatch at one end, possibly a read error. The chain has TRBV4-2 and TRBJ2-7; 11 nucleotides align to TRBD1. The CDR3 extends over 15 amino acids. Germline-derived CDR1 and CDR2 are LGHNA and YNFKEQ. DNA of the CDR3: TGCGCCAGCAGCCAAGGGACAGGGGGGGCCTACGAGCAGTACTTC. This encodes CASSQGTGGAYEQYF.

This clonotype appeared a few times. A much larger clone differs from this one at a single base, so this may be a read error. The CDR3 nucleotides read TGTGCCAGCAGTACCAGGACAGGGATGGAGACCCAGTACTTC. Protein: CASSTRTGMETQYF. The chain is built from TRBV2 and TRBJ2-5, with 8 positions matching TRBD1. V shed 5 bases, J shed 5 bases, and the junction held 7 bases outside the gene matches. The CDR3 is 14 amino acids. CDR1 is SNHLY, CDR2 FYNNEI, per germline.

This clonotype was observed many times. The chain recombines TRBV5-1 with TRBJ2-7; 10 bases agree with TRBD1. With 0 bases clipped from V and 3 bases from J, the junction kept 6 bases outside the gene matches. Looked up from germline, CDR1 is SGHRS and CDR2 is YFSETQ. The CDR3 covers 16 residues. CDR3 DNA: TGCGCCAGCAGCTTGGCCTTGGGACAGGGGTTCTACGAGCAGTACTTC. Amino acid sequence: CASSLALGQGFYEQYF.

This clonotype was recorded at least ten times. CDR3 DNA: TGTGCCAGCAGTTTACGCTTTTCACGGAACACTGAAGCTTTCTTT. Its translation is CASSLRFSRNTEAFF. This chain connects TRBV27 to TRBJ1-1; D gene uncertain. This CDR3 has 15 amino acids. Trimming removed 2 bases at V and 1 base at J, with 11 bases between. Germline V gene lookup returns CDR1 MNHEY and CDR2 SMNVEV (reference sequence).

This clonotype was seen repeatedly, ten times or more. This chain links TRBV10-3 with TRBJ2-7, with 13 nucleotides matching TRBD2. The J segment lost 4 bases and the V segment lost 6 bases, leaving 6 bases of the junction unmatched. Germline CDR1 is ENHRY and CDR2 is SYGVKD. This CDR3 comprises 15 residues. The DNA of the CDR3 is TGTGCCATCAGCATCGGGACTAGCGGGAATTACGAGCAGTACTTC. This sequence encodes CAISIGTSGNYEQYF.

Many counts were recorded for this clonotype. The chain carries TRBV12-3 or TRBV12-4 and TRBJ2-5; TRBD2 agrees at 9 bases. V was clipped by 3 bases and J by 4 bases; unmatched bases: 12. This CDR3 has 17 residues. CDR3: CASSFHLVAGEGETQYF. CDR3 nucleotide sequence: TGTGCCAGCAGTTTTCATCTTGTAGCGGGAGAGGGAGAGACCCAGTACTTC.

This clonotype was seen at least ten times. The V and J genes are TRBV6-1 and TRBJ1-2, with 8 nucleotides matching TRBD1. CDR3 length: 14 residues. Losses at the gene ends were 9 bases for V and 5 bases for J; bases not matched to a gene: 11. Germline CDR1 MNHNS, CDR2 SASEGT. For the CDR3, the DNA is TGTGCCAGTACCCGCCGGGACAGGTTTTATGGCTACACCTTC. Protein sequence: CASTRRDRFYGYTF.

This clonotype was recorded at least ten times. The gene calls are TRBV19 and TRBJ2-5; tentative D call: TRBD2 (6 bases). Between the trimmed V and J ends, which lost 2 bases and 5 bases, there was a span of 18 bases. From germline, CDR1 is LNHDA and CDR2 SQIVND (reference sequence). This CDR3 has 16 amino acids. CDR3 nucleotides: TGTGCCAGTAGTATAACCGGGACTGCGGCGGGGGAGACCCAGTACTTC. Amino acid sequence: CASSITGTAAGETQYF.

This clonotype was detected ten times or more. The rearrangement joins TRBV18 to TRBJ1-1; maybe TRBD1 (5 bases). The CDR3 length is 11 residues. Trimming removed 3 bases from V and 7 bases from J, with 6 bases in between. Germline loops: CDR1 KGHSH, CDR2 LQKENI. The CDR3 nucleotides read TGTGCCAGCTCACCTGGGGGTGAAGCTTTCTTT. This gives the protein CASSPGGEAFF.